The 25 T cell receptor beta chains given below trace back to one sample, sequenced in a study of T cell clones after liver transplantation. The repertoire was sequenced with immunoSEQ multiplex PCR; TCRdb's copy has only in-frame clones and lacks some. The sample holds approximately 100,000 clones, 80% to 85% seen once. The material sequenced was CD4+ T cells from blood, taken before liver transplant. The receptor source for this set is a human donor who received a liver transplant.

The CDR3 protein is CASSQGLAGLSSYEQYF. For the CDR3, the DNA is TGTGCCAGCAGCCAGGGACTAGCGGGGCTTAGCTCCTACGAGCAGTACTTC. The genes are TRBV4-2 and TRBJ2-7, with 13 bases aligning to TRBD2. From germline, CDR1 is LGHNA and CDR2 YNFKEQ. This CDR3 spans 17 amino acids. Trimming at V came to 3 bases and at J to 0 bases, leaving 5 bases not matched to a gene.

This clone was seen more than once but under ten times. The CDR3 is CASSPGHSGNTIYF. In nucleotides, the CDR3 is TGTGCCAGCAGTCCGGGCCACTCTGGAAACACCATATATTTT. The V call is TRBV27, the J call TRBJ1-3, with D uncertain. The V end lost 5 bases, the J end lost 0 bases, and 8 bases lay between the germline ends. Germline lookup yields CDR1 MNHEY and CDR2 SMNVEV (reference sequence). CDR3 length: 14 residues.

The chain combines TRBV2 with TRBJ2-1, with D possibly called TRBD1 or TRBD2 (5 bases each). Trimming removed 6 bases at V and 6 bases at J, with 21 bases between. The CDR3 loop spans 16 amino acids. CDR1 is SNHLY, CDR2 FYNNEI, per germline. The CDR3 sequence: CASSPLSPGASNEQFF. CDR3 coding DNA: TGTGCCAGCAGCCCTCTATCGCCCGGGGCCAGCAATGAGCAGTTCTTC. Full variable domain (remainder filled in from reference TRBV2 and TRBJ2-1): EPEVTQTPSHQVTQMGQEVILRCVPISNHLYFYWYRQILGQKVEFLVSFYNNEISEKSEIFDDQFSVERPDGSNFTLKIRSTKLEDSAMYFCASSPLSPGASNEQFFGPGTRLTVL.

This sequence joins TRBV6-6 and TRBJ1-5; no definite D call. With 0 bases removed from V and 5 bases from J, the gap between germline ends came to 14 bases. In germline, CDR1 is MNHNY, CDR2 SVGAGI (reference sequence). The CDR3 extends over 16 amino acids. CDR3 nucleotide sequence: TGTGCCAGCAGTTACTCGTGGGGATCCCCCGATCAGCCCCAGCATTTT. Encoded protein: CASSYSWGSPDQPQHF.

This chain links TRBV2 with TRBJ2-3; D may be TRBD1 (5 bases). This CDR3 comprises 16 residues. Trimming shortened V by 4 bases and J by 0 bases, and 14 bases separated the two germline ends. Germline-derived CDR1 and CDR2 are SNHLY and FYNNEI. The CDR3 bases are TGTGCCAGCAGTGGGACACCGAATAGTAGCACAGATACGCAGTATTTT. Translating gives CASSGTPNSSTDTQYF.

This chain joins TRBV7-2 and TRBJ1-1; 10 bases are a match to TRBD1. Germline assignment: CDR1 SGHTA and CDR2 FQGNSA. The V gene end was trimmed by 6 bases and the J gene end by 5 bases; junction bases not matched to a gene: 9. This CDR3 comprises 15 residues. The CDR3 sequence: CASRRQGAGNTEAFF. The CDR3 DNA follows: TGTGCCAGCAGGCGACAGGGGGCAGGGAATACTGAAGCTTTCTTT. Filled out from reference TRBV7-2 and TRBJ1-1, the complete variable domain reads GAGVSQSPSNKVTEKGKDVELRCDPISGHTALYWYRQSLGQGLEFLIYFQGNSAPDKSGLPSDRFSAERTGGSVSTLTIQRTQQEDSAVYLCASRRQGAGNTEAFFGQGTRLTVV.

CDR3 in DNA: TGTGCCATCGGGGGGACAGGCGGCAATCAGCCCCAGCATTTT. Its translation is CAIGGTGGNQPQHF. This chain links TRBV6-1 with TRBJ1-5, with 8 bases lining up with TRBD1. CDR1 and CDR2 (germline): MNHNS, SASEGT. The CDR3 covers 14 residues. J gave up 2 bases and V 10 bases, and 7 bases lay outside the gene matches.

The chain uses TRBV28 and TRBJ1-2; 7 nucleotides line up with TRBD1. Per germline, CDR1 MDHEN and CDR2 SYDVKM. There are 13 residues in the CDR3. The trim removed 8 bases at V and 6 bases at J, leaving 9 bases unmatched. CDR3 coding DNA: TGTGCCAGCTGGGATAGGGGGCGCCATGGCTACACCTTC. Its translation: CASWDRGRHGYTF.

This clone was observed at least ten times. Other DNA sequences in the sample encode the same CDR3. The CDR3 protein is CASSHLNTEAFF. The CDR3 DNA reads TGTGCCAGTAGTCACCTGAACACTGAAGCTTTCTTT. The chain is built from TRBV19 and TRBJ1-1, with no clear D. The CDR3 consists of 12 residues. V lost 5 bases and J 0 bases, leaving 4 bases between the germline ends. CDR1 is LNHDA, CDR2 SQIVND, per germline (reference sequence).

The chain has TRBV19 and TRBJ2-1; TRBD1 agrees at 8 bases. This CDR3 is 15 amino acids long. V lost 3 bases to trimming and J lost 7 bases; unmatched junction nucleotides: 8. Germline CDR1 is LNHDA and CDR2 is SQIVND (reference sequence). The CDR3 bases are TGTGCCAGTAGTATTATAGGACAGGGATTAAATGAGCAGTTCTTC. Translation: CASSIIGQGLNEQFF. Looking up the rest from reference TRBV19 and TRBJ2-1 gives the full variable domain: DGGITQSPKYLFRKEGQNVTLSCEQNLNHDAMYWYRQDPGQGLRLIYYSQIVNDFQKGDIAEGYSVSREKKESFPLTVTSAQKNPTAFYLCASSIIGQGLNEQFFGPGTRLTVL.

This clone has just one count. The rearrangement joins TRBV14 to TRBJ2-3; D uncertain. CDR1 and CDR2 from the germline V gene are SGHDN and FVKESK. CDR3 length: 12 amino acids. Trimming cost V 8 bases and J 5 bases, with 11 bases left between them. Here the CDR3 DNA reads TGTGCCAGCGGGAATCATGGAGATACGCAGTATTTT. This translates into CASGNHGDTQYF.

This chain connects TRBV6-4 to TRBJ1-5; unclear D gene. Germline V gives CDR1 MRHNA, CDR2 SNTAGT. CDR3 size: 13 residues. Trimming took off 2 bases at V and 6 bases at J, with 8 bases between the two ends. For the CDR3, the DNA is TGTGCCAGCAGTGACGAGTGGGGTCAGCCCCAGCATTTT. The encoded protein is CASSDEWGQPQHF.

The V call is TRBV6-5, the J call TRBJ2-7; TRBD1 matches at 9 bases. From germline, CDR1 is MNHEY and CDR2 SVGAGI. The CDR3 is made up of 16 amino acids. V was clipped by 0 bases and J by 0 bases; unmatched bases: 3. This CDR3 is CASSYSWTGDSYEQYF. In DNA form, the CDR3 reads TGTGCCAGCAGTTACTCCTGGACAGGGGACTCCTACGAGCAGTACTTC.

J is TRBJ2-5 and V is TRBV11-2, with D perhaps TRBD1 (6 bases). V was trimmed by 1 base and J by 0 bases, leaving 18 bases between them. Germline values: CDR1 SGHAT, CDR2 FQNNGV. The CDR3 runs to 18 residues. In DNA form, the CDR3 reads TGTGCCAGCAGCTTAGGAATCTCGGATAGGGACAACCAAGAGACCCAGTACTTC. This gives the protein CASSLGISDRDNQETQYF.

The V call is TRBV27, the J call TRBJ2-7; the D gene is possibly TRBD2 (6 bases). V dropped 6 bases and J dropped 2 bases, with 11 bases sitting between them. The CDR3 is 13 amino acids. Germline V lookup: CDR1 MNHEY, CDR2 SMNVEV (reference sequence). The CDR3 here is CASSHTSPYEQYF. For the CDR3, the DNA is TGTGCCAGCAGCCACACTAGCCCCTACGAGCAGTACTTC.

The gene calls are TRBV6-5 and TRBJ1-3; maybe TRBD1 (6 bases). V was shortened by 5 bases and J by 6 bases, with 14 bases between the two germline ends. Per the germline V gene, CDR1 is MNHEY and CDR2 is SVGAGI. CDR3 size: 14 residues. CDR3 amino acids: CASSRGTIQNTIYF. The CDR3 DNA follows: TGTGCCAGCAGTCGAGGGACAATTCAAAACACCATATATTTT.

This clone appeared a few times. The chain carries TRBV4-3 and TRBJ2-1, with TRBD2 matching over 8 bases. V was clipped by 8 bases and J by 6 bases; unmatched bases: 9. The CDR3 is 14 residues long. Germline V gene data show CDR1 as LGHNA and CDR2 as YSLEER. The CDR3 here is CASARGRGVNEQFF. Written as DNA, the CDR3 is TGCGCCAGCGCACGGGGGCGGGGGGTCAATGAGCAGTTCTTC.

The rearrangement links TRBV6-1 to TRBJ2-7, with 8 positions matching TRBD1. The germline V gene has CDR1 MNHNS and CDR2 SASEGT. The V segment lost 6 bases and the J segment 2 bases; nucleotides outside the gene matches: 6. The CDR3 extends over 14 amino acids. The CDR3 DNA reads TGTGCCAGCAGGGGGACAGGTTATACCTACGAGCAGTACTTC. This encodes CASRGTGYTYEQYF.

This chain connects TRBV27 to TRBJ2-3; tentatively, D is TRBD1 or TRBD2 (5 bases each). The CDR3 totals 14 residues. V shed 9 bases and J shed 5 bases, with 18 bases lying between them. Germline loops: CDR1 MNHEY, CDR2 SMNVEV (reference sequence). CDR3 protein: CASTPGAKGDTQYF. The CDR3 nucleotides read TGTGCCAGTACCCCCGGGGCAAAAGGAGATACGCAGTATTTT.

J is TRBJ2-5 and V is TRBV6-5; D ambiguous. V was shortened by 6 bases and J by 4 bases, with 12 bases between the two germline ends. Germline V gene lookup returns CDR1 MNHEY and CDR2 SVGAGI. This CDR3 is 13 amino acids long. Here the CDR3 DNA reads TGTGCCAGCAGCCAAACCCTGGGAGAGACCCAGTACTTC. Its translation: CASSQTLGETQYF.

This chain connects TRBV9 to TRBJ1-4; D is perhaps TRBD1 (6 bases). The V end lost 2 bases, the J end lost 7 bases, and 15 bases lay between the germline ends. Germline assignment: CDR1 SGDLS and CDR2 YYNGEE. The CDR3 runs 15 residues. CDR3 residues: CASSVATGASEKLFF. In DNA form, the CDR3 reads TGTGCCAGCAGCGTCGCGACAGGAGCTTCTGAAAAACTGTTTTTT. Combining the CDR3 with reference TRBV9 and TRBJ1-4 gives the whole variable domain DSGVTQTPKHLITATGQRVTLRCSPRSGDLSVYWYQQSLDQGLQFLIQYYNGEERAKGNILERFSAQQFPDLHSELNLSSLELGDSALYFCASSVATGASEKLFFGSGTQLSVL.

This clone turned up a few times. V and J are TRBV5-4 and TRBJ2-2, with TRBD1 identical over 7 bases. Per the germline V gene, CDR1 is SGHNT and CDR2 is YYREEE (reference sequence). The CDR3 totals 14 residues. Losses at the gene ends were 3 bases for V and 6 bases for J; bases not matched to a gene: 5. CDR3 amino acids: CASSSDRASGELFF. CDR3 bases: TGTGCCAGCAGCTCAGACAGGGCCTCCGGGGAGCTGTTTTTT.

J is TRBJ1-2 and V is TRBV29-1; TRBD1 agrees at 11 bases. The CDR3 length is 16 residues. Germline V gene lookup returns CDR1 SQVTM and CDR2 ANQGSEA. V was pared by 6 bases and J by 5 bases, with 14 bases of the junction left unmatched. In nucleotides, the CDR3 is TGCAGCGTAGATACCGGGACAGGGGGTGGAACTTATGGCTACACCTTC. It yields the protein CSVDTGTGGGTYGYTF.

This rearrangement joins TRBV7-9 to TRBJ2-7; the D gene is possibly TRBD2 (6 bases). The V and J ends lost 2 bases and 0 bases respectively, with 20 bases between them. Germline CDR1 is SEHNR and CDR2 is FQNEAQ (reference sequence). The CDR3 is made up of 18 amino acids. The CDR3 here is CASSLSTPGQGGSYEQYF. The DNA of the CDR3 is TGTGCCAGCAGCTTATCAACCCCTGGGCAGGGAGGCTCCTACGAGCAGTACTTC.

The chain recombines TRBV27 with TRBJ2-5, with D tentatively TRBD1 (6 bases). The last part of the DNA fits TRBJ2-7 better; the J call may be wrong. This CDR3 spans 14 amino acids. Germline loops: CDR1 MNHEY, CDR2 SMNVEV (reference sequence). The CDR3, as DNA: TGTGCCAGCAGTTCAGGGGCGGCCTCCTACGAGCAGTACTTC. Translation gives CASSSGAASYEQYF.